This T cell receptor (beta chain) was observed in a study of blood T cells in healthy people across ages. Study findings and constraints: Getting older went along with TCR beta diversity per million T cells dropping roughly linearly. Unsorted PBMCs prevented conclusive naive versus antigen-experienced comparison.

A sample-barcoded 5' primer and a J-beta primer mix were used in a second PCR of about 6 to 12 cycles. TCRdb reprocessed the 5' RACE reads via MiXCR and lists one record per CDR3 protein. The sample has 890,000 or so distinct CDR3 sequences; around 62% are singletons. About this clonotype itself: Its antigen is unknown. This may be a read error, as it is one base from a much larger clone.

Isolation of PBMCs gave at least 6 million cells per sample. This CDR3 contains 11 residues. The germline V gene encodes CDR1 MNHEY and CDR2 SVGAGI. Trimming removed 5 bases at V and 8 bases at J, with 7 bases between. The sequencing sample was made of blood. The clonotype comes from a man in his thirties or forties in good health. The chain combines TRBV6-5 with TRBJ2-1; D remains ambiguous. DNA for the CDR3: TGTGCCAGCAGTGAGAAGGATGAGCAGTTCTTC. It translates to CASSEKDEQFF.